This paragraph covers one T cell receptor beta chain sequence. This entry is derived from a study of blood T cell repertoires in COVID-19. Overall study: Donors in the United States, Italy and Spain gave samples during acute or convalescent COVID-19. Nucleic acid was either cDNA or gDNA, and it came from T cells, B-cell-depleted T cells, or PBMCs.

The CDR3 has 12 amino acids. CDR1 is MDHEN and CDR2 is SYDVKM in the germline V gene. V gave up 8 bases and J gave up 9 bases, with 11 bases separating them. Per the original data handling: Reference gene primer amplification gave estimated nucleated cell counts. TCRdb's table, derived via immunoSEQ multiplex PCR, lists solely in-frame clones and lacks some. Clone size and the V and J calls come from that table; the DNA yielded D and trimming. The sample comprises about 100,000 clones, approximately 80% of which are singletons, and 3.3% rests with the top ten. V gene TRBV28 combines with J gene TRBJ1-6; no clear D gene. The sample taken for sequencing was peripheral blood. The sequence derives from a woman aged 80 or over with active or convalescent COVID-19. The CDR3 DNA reads TGTGCCAGCGATACCCAGGTTTCACCCCTCCACTTT. The encoded protein is CASDTQVSPLHF.